This record covers a single TCR beta chain. This sample is drawn from a study of shared clonotypes between healthy human individuals. The CDR3 is 16 amino acids. The V gene's germline CDR1 is SGHDN and CDR2 FVKESK. V shed 4 bases and J shed 3 bases, with 16 bases lying between them. Around 30,000 T cell genomes (roughly 220 ng DNA) went into each sorted-subset replicate. Some clones are missing from TCRdb's copy, which holds only in-frame ones; the method was immunoSEQ multiplex PCR. This sample has roughly 2,000,000 clones; 85% to 95% occur once, and the top ten carry approximately 1.6%. CD45RO-negative CD8 cells positively selected for CCR7 made up the naive population, which excluded terminally differentiated effector memory CD45RA+ cells.

The J gene is TRBJ1-3, the V gene TRBV14; no reliable D call. The receptor's source is a young man in good health. Some clones in this sample may be carry-over from other donors' samples. The sample consisted of naive CD8+ T cells from PBMCs. The CDR3 reads CASSLASFFSGNTIYF. DNA for the CDR3: TGTGCCAGCAGCCTGGCAAGCTTTTTTAGTGGAAACACCATATATTTT.